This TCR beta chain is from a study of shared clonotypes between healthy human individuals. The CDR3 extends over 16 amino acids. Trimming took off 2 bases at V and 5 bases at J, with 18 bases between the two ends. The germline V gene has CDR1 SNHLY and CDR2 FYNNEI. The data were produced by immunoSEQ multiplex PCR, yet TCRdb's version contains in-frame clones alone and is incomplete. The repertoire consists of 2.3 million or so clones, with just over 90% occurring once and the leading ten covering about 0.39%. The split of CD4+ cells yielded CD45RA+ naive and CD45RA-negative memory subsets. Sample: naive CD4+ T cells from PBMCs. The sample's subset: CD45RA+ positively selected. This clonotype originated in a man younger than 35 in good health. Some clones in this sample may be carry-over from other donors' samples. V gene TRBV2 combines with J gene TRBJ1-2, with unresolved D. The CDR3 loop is CASSEIMAASLYGYTF. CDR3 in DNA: TGTGCCAGCAGTGAAATAATGGCAGCATCTCTTTATGGCTACACCTTC.